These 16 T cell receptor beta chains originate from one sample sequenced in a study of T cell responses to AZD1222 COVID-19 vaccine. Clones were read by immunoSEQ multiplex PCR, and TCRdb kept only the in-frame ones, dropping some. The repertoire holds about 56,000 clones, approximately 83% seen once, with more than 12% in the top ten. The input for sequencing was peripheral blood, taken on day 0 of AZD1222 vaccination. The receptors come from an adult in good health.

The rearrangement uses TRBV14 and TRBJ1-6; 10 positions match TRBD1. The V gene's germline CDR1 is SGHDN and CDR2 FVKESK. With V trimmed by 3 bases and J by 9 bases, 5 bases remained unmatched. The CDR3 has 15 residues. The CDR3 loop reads CASSHPTGGSSPLHF. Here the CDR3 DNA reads TGTGCCAGCAGCCACCCGACAGGGGGCAGTTCACCCCTCCACTTT. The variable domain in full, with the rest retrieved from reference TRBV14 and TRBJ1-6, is EAGVTQFPSHSVIEKGQTVTLRCDPISGHDNLYWYRRVMGKEIKFLLHFVKESKQDESGMPNNRFLAERTGGTYSTLKVQPAELEDSGVYFCASSHPTGGSSPLHFGNGTRLTVT.

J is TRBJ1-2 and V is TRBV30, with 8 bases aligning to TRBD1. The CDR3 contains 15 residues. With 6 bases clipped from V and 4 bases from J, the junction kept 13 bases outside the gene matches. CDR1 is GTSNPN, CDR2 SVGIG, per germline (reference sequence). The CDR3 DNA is TGTGCCTGCCCAGGCCCGGACAGGGAACCCTATGGCTACACCTTC. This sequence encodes CACPGPDREPYGYTF.

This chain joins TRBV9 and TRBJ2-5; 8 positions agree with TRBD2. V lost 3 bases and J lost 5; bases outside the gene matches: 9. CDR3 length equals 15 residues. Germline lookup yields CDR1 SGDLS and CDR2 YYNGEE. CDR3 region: CASSAQGTSIETQYF. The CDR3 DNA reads TGTGCCAGCAGCGCCCAGGGGACTAGTATCGAGACCCAGTACTTC. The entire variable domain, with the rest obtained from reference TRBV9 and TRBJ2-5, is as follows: DSGVTQTPKHLITATGQRVTLRCSPRSGDLSVYWYQQSLDQGLQFLIQYYNGEERAKGNILERFSAQQFPDLHSELNLSSLELGDSALYFCASSAQGTSIETQYFGPGTRLLVL.

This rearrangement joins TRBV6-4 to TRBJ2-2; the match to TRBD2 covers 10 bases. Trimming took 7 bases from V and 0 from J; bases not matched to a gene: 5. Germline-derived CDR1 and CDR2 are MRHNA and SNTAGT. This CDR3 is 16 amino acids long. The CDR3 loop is CASKRLAGANTGELFF. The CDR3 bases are TGTGCCAGCAAACGGCTAGCGGGGGCGAACACCGGGGAGCTGTTTTTT.

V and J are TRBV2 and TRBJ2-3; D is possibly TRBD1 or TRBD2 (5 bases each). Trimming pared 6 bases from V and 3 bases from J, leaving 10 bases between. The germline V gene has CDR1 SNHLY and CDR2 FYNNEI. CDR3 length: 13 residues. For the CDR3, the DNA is TGTGCCAGCAGGCGAGGGGAAACAGATACGCAGTATTTT. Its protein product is CASRRGETDTQYF.

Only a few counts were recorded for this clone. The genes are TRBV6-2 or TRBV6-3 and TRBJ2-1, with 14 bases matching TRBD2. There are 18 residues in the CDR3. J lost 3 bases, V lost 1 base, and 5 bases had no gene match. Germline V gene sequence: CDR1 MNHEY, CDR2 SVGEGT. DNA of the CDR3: TGTGCCAGCAGTTACTTGGGACTAGCGGGAGTTCTCTACAATGAGCAGTTCTTC. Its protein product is CASSYLGLAGVLYNEQFF.

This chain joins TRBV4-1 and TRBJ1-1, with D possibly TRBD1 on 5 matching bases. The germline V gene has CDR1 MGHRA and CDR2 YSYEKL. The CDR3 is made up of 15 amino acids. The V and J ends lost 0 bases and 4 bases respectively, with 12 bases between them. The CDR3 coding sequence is TGCGCCAGCAGCCAAGATCAGGGCGTTTTCACTGAAGCTTTCTTT. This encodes CASSQDQGVFTEAFF.

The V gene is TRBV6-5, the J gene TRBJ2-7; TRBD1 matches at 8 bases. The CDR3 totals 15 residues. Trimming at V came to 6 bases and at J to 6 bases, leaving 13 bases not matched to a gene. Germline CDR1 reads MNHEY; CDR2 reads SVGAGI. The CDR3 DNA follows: TGTGCCAGCAGCCAGACTGTGGGACAGGAGGGCGAGCAGTACTTC. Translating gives CASSQTVGQEGEQYF.

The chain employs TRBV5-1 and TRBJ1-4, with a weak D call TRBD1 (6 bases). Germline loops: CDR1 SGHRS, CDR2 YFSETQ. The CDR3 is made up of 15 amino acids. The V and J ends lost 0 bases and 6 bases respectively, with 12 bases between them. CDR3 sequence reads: CASSLEGGTYEKLFF. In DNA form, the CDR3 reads TGCGCCAGCAGCTTGGAAGGGGGGACTTATGAAAAACTGTTTTTT.

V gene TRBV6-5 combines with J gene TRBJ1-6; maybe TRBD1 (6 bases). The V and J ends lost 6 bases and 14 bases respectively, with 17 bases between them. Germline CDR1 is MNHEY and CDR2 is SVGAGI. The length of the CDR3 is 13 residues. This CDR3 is CASSSVGGATLHF. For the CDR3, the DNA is TGTGCCAGCAGCTCCGTGGGGGGGGCCACCCTCCACTTT.

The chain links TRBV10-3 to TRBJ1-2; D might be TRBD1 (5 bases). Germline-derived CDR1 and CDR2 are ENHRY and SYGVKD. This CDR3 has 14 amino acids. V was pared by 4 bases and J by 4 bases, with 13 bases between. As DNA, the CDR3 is TGTGCCATCAGTGCCCAAGGGGTTTTCTATGGCTACACCTTC. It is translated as CAISAQGVFYGYTF.

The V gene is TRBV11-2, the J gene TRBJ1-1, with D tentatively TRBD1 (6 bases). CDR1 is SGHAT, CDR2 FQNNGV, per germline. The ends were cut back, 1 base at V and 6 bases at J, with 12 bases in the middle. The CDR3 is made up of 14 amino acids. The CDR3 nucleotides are TGTGCCAGCAGCTTAGGTCCGGGGGCGGCTGAAGCTTTCTTT. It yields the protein CASSLGPGAAEAFF.

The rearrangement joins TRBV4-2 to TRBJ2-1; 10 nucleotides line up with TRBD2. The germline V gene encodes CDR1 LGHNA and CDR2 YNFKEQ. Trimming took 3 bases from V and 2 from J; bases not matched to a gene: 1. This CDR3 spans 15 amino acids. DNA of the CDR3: TGTGCCAGCAGCCAGAGCGGGGGGGCCTACAATGAGCAGTTCTTC. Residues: CASSQSGGAYNEQFF.

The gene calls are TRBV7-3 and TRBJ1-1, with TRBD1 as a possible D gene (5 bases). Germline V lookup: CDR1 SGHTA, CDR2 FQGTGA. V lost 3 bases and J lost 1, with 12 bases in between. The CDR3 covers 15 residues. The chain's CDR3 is CASSLEGVPNTEAFF. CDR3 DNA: TGTGCCAGCAGCTTGGAAGGGGTCCCGAACACTGAAGCTTTCTTT. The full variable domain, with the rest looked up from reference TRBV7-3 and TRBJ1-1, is GAGVSQTPSNKVTEKGKYVELRCDPISGHTALYWYRQSLGQGPEFLIYFQGTGAADDSGLPNDRFFAVRPEGSVSTLKIQRTERGDSAVYLCASSLEGVPNTEAFFGQGTRLTVV.

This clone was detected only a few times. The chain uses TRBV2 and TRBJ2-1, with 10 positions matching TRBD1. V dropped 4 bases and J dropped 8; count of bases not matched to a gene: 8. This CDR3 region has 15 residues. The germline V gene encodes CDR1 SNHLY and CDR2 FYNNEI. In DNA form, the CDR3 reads TGTGCCAGCAGTGCCGGGACAGGGGTCGGCGATGAGCAGTTCTTC. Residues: CASSAGTGVGDEQFF.

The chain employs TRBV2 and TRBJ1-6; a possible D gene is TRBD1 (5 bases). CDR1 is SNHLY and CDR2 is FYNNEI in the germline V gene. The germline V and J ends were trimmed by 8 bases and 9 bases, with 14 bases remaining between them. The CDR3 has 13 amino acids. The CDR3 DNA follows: TGTGCCAGCCGGGACCTGGAGGGTTCACCCCTCCACTTT. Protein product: CASRDLEGSPLHF. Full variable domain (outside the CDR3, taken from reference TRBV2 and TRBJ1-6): EPEVTQTPSHQVTQMGQEVILRCVPISNHLYFYWYRQILGQKVEFLVSFYNNEISEKSEIFDDQFSVERPDGSNFTLKIRSTKLEDSAMYFCASRDLEGSPLHFGNGTRLTVT.